This T cell receptor beta chain was recovered during a study of blood T cell repertoires in COVID-19. Libraries were prepared by immunoSEQ multiplex PCR; TCRdb keeps only in-frame clonotypes and omits some of them. Of approximately 300,000 clones listed, more than 80% are singletons. The clonotype was recovered from a woman aged 50 to 60 with COVID-19, enrolled during active disease. Material: peripheral blood.

The CDR3 region is CASSFPTGTGELFF. CDR3 coding DNA: TGTGCCAGCAGTTTCCCCACAGGGACCGGGGAGCTGTTTTTT. The rearrangement uses TRBV27 and TRBJ2-2; D might be TRBD1 (6 bases). Germline CDR1 and CDR2: MNHEY and SMNVEV (reference sequence). The V and J ends lost 3 bases and 5 bases respectively, with 10 bases between them. CDR3 length: 14 residues.